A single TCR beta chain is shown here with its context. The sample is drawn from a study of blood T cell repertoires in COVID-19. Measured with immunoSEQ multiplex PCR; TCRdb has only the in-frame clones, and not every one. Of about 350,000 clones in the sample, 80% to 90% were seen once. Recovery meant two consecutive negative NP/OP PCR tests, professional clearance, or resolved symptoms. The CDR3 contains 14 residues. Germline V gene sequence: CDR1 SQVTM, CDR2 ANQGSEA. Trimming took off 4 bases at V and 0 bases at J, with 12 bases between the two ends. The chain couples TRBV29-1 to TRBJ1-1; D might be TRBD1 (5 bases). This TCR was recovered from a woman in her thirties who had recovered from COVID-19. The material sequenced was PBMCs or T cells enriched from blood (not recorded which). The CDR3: CSVAGGRMNTEAFF. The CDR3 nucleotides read TGCAGCGTTGCGGGGGGACGGATGAACACTGAAGCTTTCTTT.